This T cell receptor (beta chain) originates from a study of cytomegalovirus exposure and HLA in healthy donors. Notes on the study in general: HLA allele associations emerged for 17,000 or so TCR beta sequences in a later analysis, at 0.05 false discovery rate. Through in vitro validation, a few CMV-associated chains were shown to be specific for CMV antigens. Earlier results showed most TCR beta V segments being productive about 87% or about 30% of the time. Among the most significant clusters, several appeared linked to common viral pathogens in a later analysis.

Amplification used 60 Vbeta primers and 13 Jbeta primers. Libraries were prepared by immunoSEQ multiplex PCR; TCRdb keeps only in-frame clonotypes and omits some of them. The data contain 99,000 or so clones, 65% to 85% of them singletons. A note on this clone: Its antigen is as yet unknown.

In germline, CDR1 is SNHLY, CDR2 FYNNEI. The ends were cut back, 7 bases at V and 13 bases at J, with 20 bases in the middle. The CDR3 consists of 13 residues. The V and J genes are TRBV2 and TRBJ2-4; D gene uncertain. Sequencing was carried out using PBMCs. This clonotype was sampled from a man between 18 and 35 years old in good health and CMV-seronegative. Here the CDR3 DNA reads TGTGCCAGCACTGCCATTCACGCGGCGGTACAGTACTTC. Translating it yields CASTAIHAAVQYF.